This TCR beta chain was captured by sequencing in a study of shared clonotypes between healthy human individuals. Profiling relied on immunoSEQ multiplex PCR, and the TCRdb table lists in-frame clones only, not all of them. The sample records approximately 99,000 clones, 55% to 70% being singletons. V lost 6 bases to trimming and J lost 4 bases, with 9 bases between them. This CDR3 is built from 13 residues. The germline gives CDR1 LGHNA, CDR2 YNFKEQ. The genes are TRBV4-2 and TRBJ1-4; the D gene is possibly TRBD1 (5 bases). Sequencing input: memory CD8+ T cells sorted from blood. The subset was: CD45RO+ cells pooled with CCR7-negative TemRA cells. The receptor was derived from a woman younger than 45 in good health. CDR3 DNA sequence: TGTGCCAGCAGGGCAGGGTATAATGAAAAACTGTTTTTT. Protein sequence: CASRAGYNEKLFF.